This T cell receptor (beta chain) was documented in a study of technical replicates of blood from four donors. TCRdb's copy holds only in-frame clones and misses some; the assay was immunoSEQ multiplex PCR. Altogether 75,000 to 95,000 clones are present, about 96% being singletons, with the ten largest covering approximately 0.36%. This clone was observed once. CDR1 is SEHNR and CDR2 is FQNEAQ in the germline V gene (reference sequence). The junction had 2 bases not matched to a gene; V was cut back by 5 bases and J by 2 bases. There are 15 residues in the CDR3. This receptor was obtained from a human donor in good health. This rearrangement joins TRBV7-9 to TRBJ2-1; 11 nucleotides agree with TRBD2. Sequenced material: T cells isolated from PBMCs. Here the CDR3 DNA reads TGTGCCAGCAGCAAGACTAGCGGGGCCTACAATGAGCAGTTCTTC. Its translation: CASSKTSGAYNEQFF.